These 9 T cell receptor beta chains were sequenced from one sample in a study of shared T cell receptors in the human thymus. Clones were read by immunoSEQ multiplex PCR, and TCRdb kept only the in-frame ones, dropping some. The repertoire consists of hundreds of thousands of clones, with about 80% occurring once and the leading ten covering 0.013%. The same specimen was also included in a second study, on human thymus T cells.

The sample consisted of thymocytes. Receptor source: a boy under two years old with a congenital heart defect.

This rearrangement joins TRBV5-3 to TRBJ2-3, with D hard to call. TRBV5-3 is an ORF, and what it does is uncertain. The CDR3 spans 12 residues. Trimming took 0 bases from V and 4 from J, leaving 3 bases between them. CDR3 protein: CARSLVSDTQYF. The CDR3 DNA is TGTGCCAGAAGCTTGGTCTCAGATACGCAGTATTTT.

This clone was detected once. This chain connects TRBV2 to TRBJ1-2, with D possibly TRBD1 on 6 matching bases. The ends were cut back, 9 bases at V and 4 bases at J, with 12 bases in the middle. The CDR3 consists of 12 residues. Germline V CDR1 and CDR2: SNHLY, FYNNEI. DNA for the CDR3: TGTGCCAGTAAGGGGGAGTGCTATGGCTACACCTTC. Residues: CASKGECYGYTF. Using reference TRBV2 and TRBJ1-2 for the parts outside the CDR3, the full variable domain is EPEVTQTPSHQVTQMGQEVILRCVPISNHLYFYWYRQILGQKVEFLVSFYNNEISEKSEIFDDQFSVERPDGSNFTLKIRSTKLEDSAMYFCASKGECYGYTFGSGTRLTVV.

This clone has only a few counts. The chain employs TRBV5-1 and TRBJ2-1, with D possibly TRBD2 on 6 matching bases. CDR1 is SGHRS, CDR2 YFSETQ, per germline. Trimming pared 0 bases from V and 6 bases from J, leaving 16 bases between. The CDR3 loop spans 16 amino acids. This CDR3 reads CASSLVEPGVSNEQFF. CDR3 DNA sequence: TGCGCCAGCAGCTTGGTCGAGCCGGGGGTCTCCAATGAGCAGTTCTTC.

V gene TRBV19 combines with J gene TRBJ2-7, with TRBD2 identical over 7 bases. Germline assignment: CDR1 LNHDA and CDR2 SQIVND (reference sequence). This CDR3 spans 15 amino acids. The V segment lost 3 bases and the J segment 0 bases; nucleotides outside the gene matches: 5. This chain's CDR3 is CASSIQRDFSYEQYF. The CDR3 nucleotides read TGTGCCAGTAGTATCCAGCGGGACTTCTCCTACGAGCAGTACTTC.

This chain uses TRBV7-8 with TRBJ2-7, with D possibly matching TRBD1 (6 bases). Trimming removed 5 bases from V and 3 bases from J, with 20 bases in between. The germline gives CDR1 SGHVS, CDR2 FQNEAQ. The CDR3 extends over 16 amino acids. CDR3 in amino acids: CASSPDLDSHYYEQYF. CDR3 coding DNA: TGTGCCAGCAGCCCAGACCTGGACAGCCACTACTACGAGCAGTACTTC.

The genes are TRBV2 and TRBJ1-2; no reliable D call. The CDR3 is 11 residues long. The germline V and J ends were trimmed by 4 bases and 6 bases, with 6 bases remaining between them. Per germline, CDR1 SNHLY and CDR2 FYNNEI. The CDR3 DNA is TGTGCCAGCAGTGGGACTGATGGCTACACCTTC. It codes for CASSGTDGYTF. Together with reference TRBV2 and TRBJ1-2, the CDR3 gives the full variable domain: EPEVTQTPSHQVTQMGQEVILRCVPISNHLYFYWYRQILGQKVEFLVSFYNNEISEKSEIFDDQFSVERPDGSNFTLKIRSTKLEDSAMYFCASSGTDGYTFGSGTRLTVV.

The V gene is TRBV4-1, the J gene TRBJ2-5, with 7 positions matching TRBD1. This CDR3 is built from 16 residues. From germline, CDR1 is MGHRA and CDR2 YSYEKL. V was clipped by 4 bases and J by 5 bases; unmatched bases: 13. CDR3 nucleotide sequence: TGCGCCAGCAGCCCATACAGGGGCGAGGACCGGGAGACCCAGTACTTC. The encoded protein is CASSPYRGEDRETQYF.

V usage is TRBV6-1 and J usage is TRBJ2-1, with a possible D match to TRBD1 (6 bases). Germline CDR1 and CDR2: MNHNS and SASEGT. The CDR3 extends over 13 amino acids. Trimming cost V 2 bases and J 8 bases, with 10 bases left between them. CDR3 residues: CASSETGFHEQFF. CDR3 nucleotides: TGTGCCAGCAGTGAAACAGGGTTCCATGAGCAGTTCTTC.

This clone was found once. This chain links TRBV28 with TRBJ2-7; D is perhaps TRBD2 (5 bases). V was trimmed by 5 bases and J by 2 bases, leaving 19 bases between them. The germline V gene encodes CDR1 MDHEN and CDR2 SYDVKM. This CDR3 spans 16 amino acids. The CDR3 loop reads CASSPPFGVGAYEQYF. The CDR3 DNA reads as TGTGCCAGCAGTCCTCCTTTTGGTGTCGGGGCCTACGAGCAGTACTTC.